This T cell receptor (beta chain) is from a study of CD8+ T cells in alopecia areata. Points from the study as a whole: Tofacitinib significantly reduced both scalp clonality and expanded CD8+ clones among the top 100.

RNA was extracted and reverse transcribed into cDNA as the sequencing template. TCRdb keeps only in-frame clones here, not all; method: immunoSEQ multiplex PCR. This sample carries roughly 200,000 clones, approximately 56% of them seen once, and the ten largest clones take around 3%. Worth noting for this clone: The antigen is not known.

Stated treatment: oral pan-JAK inhibitor, 5-10 mg twice daily. V was pared by 4 bases and J by 2 bases, with 16 bases of the junction left unmatched. CDR3 size: 18 residues. Germline lookup yields CDR1 SQVTM and CDR2 ANQGSEA. The rearrangement joins TRBV29-1 to TRBJ2-7, with 11 bases identical to TRBD2. The TCR comes from a human donor with alopecia areata. Sequencing used CD4+ T cells sorted from blood, obtained at week 4, from a patient treated with tofacitinib. The CDR3 sequence: CSVAGQEGLADLTYEQYF. The CDR3 region has the DNA TGCAGCGTTGCGGGACAGGAGGGACTAGCGGATCTAACCTACGAGCAGTACTTC.